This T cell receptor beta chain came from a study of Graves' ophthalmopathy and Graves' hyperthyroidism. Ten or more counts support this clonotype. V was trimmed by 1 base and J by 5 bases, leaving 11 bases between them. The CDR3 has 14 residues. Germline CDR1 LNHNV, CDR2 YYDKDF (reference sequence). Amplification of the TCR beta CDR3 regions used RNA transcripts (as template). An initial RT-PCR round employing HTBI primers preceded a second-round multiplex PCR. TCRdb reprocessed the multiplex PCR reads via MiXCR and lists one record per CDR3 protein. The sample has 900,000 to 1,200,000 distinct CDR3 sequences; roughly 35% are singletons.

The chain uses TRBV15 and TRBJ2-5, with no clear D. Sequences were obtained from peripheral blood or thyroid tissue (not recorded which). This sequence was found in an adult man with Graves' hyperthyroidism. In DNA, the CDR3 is TGTGCCACCAGCAGAGCCCAGCCTCGGGAGACCCAGTACTTC. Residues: CATSRAQPRETQYF.